The entry that follows covers one T cell receptor beta chain sequence. Its specificity is not known. Extracted RNA was reverse transcribed into cDNA, the sequencing template. Libraries were prepared by immunoSEQ multiplex PCR; TCRdb keeps only in-frame clonotypes and omits some of them. Found here are 110,000 to 150,000 clones, around 58% of them singletons; the top ten hold under 7.5%. Patients with alopecia areata provided lesional scalp punch biopsies as well as peripheral blood. The sample is drawn from a study of CD8+ T cells in alopecia areata. Study-level points and caveats: Sequences from scalp samples also cover resident alphabeta T cells of normal skin. Mouse data revealed clearer TCR sharing than patient data did, a gap possibly tied to HLA.

V lost 5 bases and J lost 5, with 13 bases in between. The germline V gene has CDR1 SQVTM and CDR2 ANQGSEA. The CDR3 runs to 13 residues. This chain uses TRBV29-1 with TRBJ1-5; D may be TRBD1 (6 bases). Sequencing used CD4+ T cells sorted from blood, obtained at week 0. The TCR sequence derives from a human donor with alopecia areata. DNA of the CDR3: TGCAGCGTTCGAGGAGGGGGTGATCAGCCCCAGCATTTT. Protein: CSVRGGGDQPQHF.